The 20 T cell receptor beta chains below all came from one sample that was sequenced in a study of shared clonotypes between healthy human individuals. Data came from immunoSEQ multiplex PCR; TCRdb stores just in-frame clones and leaves some out. The repertoire holds 2 million to 3 million clones, with approximately 93% as singletons. What was sequenced was naive CD4+ T cells from PBMCs. Described subset: CD45RA+ positively selected. These TCRs come from a young man in good health. Some clones in this sample may be carry-over from other donors' samples.

A few counts support this clone. V gene TRBV2 combines with J gene TRBJ1-2; no reliable D call. Per the germline V gene, CDR1 is SNHLY and CDR2 is FYNNEI. This CDR3 is 13 amino acids long. V was pared by 4 bases and J by 0 bases, with 6 bases between. CDR3 bases: TGTGCCAGCAGTGCAGAGGCTAACTATGGCTACACCTTC. Translating it yields CASSAEANYGYTF.

The chain joins TRBV5-1 to TRBJ2-5; 11 nucleotides line up with TRBD1. This CDR3 is built from 16 residues. After removal of 0 bases from V and 0 bases from J, the junction contained 1 base not matched to a gene. Germline CDR1 is SGHRS and CDR2 is YFSETQ. The CDR3 DNA reads as TGCGCCAGCAGCTTGGGGGACAGGGGGAACCAAGAGACCCAGTACTTC. It specifies CASSLGDRGNQETQYF.

This rearrangement joins TRBV11-3 to TRBJ1-3, with TRBD1 matching 11 bases. With 5 bases clipped from V and 4 bases from J, the junction kept 4 bases outside the gene matches. The CDR3 consists of 15 residues. Germline V CDR1 and CDR2: SGHNT, YENEEA. For the CDR3, the DNA is TGTGCCAGCAGCAGCGGACAGGGGGCAGGAAACACCATATATTTT. Translating it yields CASSSGQGAGNTIYF.

The chain uses TRBV9 and TRBJ2-7; D possibly corresponds to TRBD1 (6 bases). Germline-derived CDR1 and CDR2 are SGDLS and YYNGEE. The CDR3 is 16 residues long. V lost 0 bases and J 5 bases, leaving 18 bases between the germline ends. For the CDR3, the DNA is TGTGCCAGCAGCGTAGCACTCGCAGGGGTAGAAAACGAGCAGTACTTC. This codes for CASSVALAGVENEQYF. Combining the CDR3 with reference TRBV9 and TRBJ2-7 gives the whole variable domain DSGVTQTPKHLITATGQRVTLRCSPRSGDLSVYWYQQSLDQGLQFLIQYYNGEERAKGNILERFSAQQFPDLHSELNLSSLELGDSALYFCASSVALAGVENEQYFGPGTRLTVT.

J is TRBJ1-1 and V is TRBV12-5, with D perhaps matching TRBD1 (5 bases). CDR3 length: 13 residues. Germline lookup yields CDR1 LGHNT and CDR2 FRNRAP. V lost 1 base and J lost 5, with 8 bases in between. In DNA, the CDR3 is TGTGCTAGTGGTTTGGCGGGACGGACTGAAGCTTTCTTT. It encodes CASGLAGRTEAFF.

A single count supports this clone. The chain carries TRBV29-1 and TRBJ1-2; D possibly corresponds to TRBD1 (6 bases). The V end lost 6 bases, the J end lost 8 bases, and 7 bases lay between the germline ends. Germline assignment: CDR1 SQVTM and CDR2 ANQGSEA. The CDR3 has 9 amino acids. CDR3 sequence (DNA): TGCAGCGTCGGGACAGGCTACACCTTC. Protein product: CSVGTGYTF.

The gene calls are TRBV18 and TRBJ1-3; 8 nucleotides match TRBD1. Germline CDR1 and CDR2: KGHSH and LQKENI. The CDR3 spans 15 residues. J gave up 3 bases and V 2 bases, and 3 bases lay outside the gene matches. For the CDR3, the DNA is TGTGCCAGCTCACCATCGGACAGGGTTGGAAACACCATATATTTT. It yields the protein CASSPSDRVGNTIYF.

This chain uses TRBV7-6 with TRBJ2-7; D is unresolved. The ends were cut back, 1 base at V and 1 base at J, with 8 bases in the middle. This CDR3 contains 14 residues. The germline CDR1 and CDR2 sequences are SGHVS and FNYEAQ. CDR3 amino acids: CASSLVSESYEQYF. In nucleotides, the CDR3 is TGTGCCAGCAGCTTAGTCTCGGAGTCCTACGAGCAGTACTTC.

This chain links TRBV6-5 with TRBJ1-5; D is undetermined. Germline assignment: CDR1 MNHEY and CDR2 SVGAGI. This CDR3 has 13 amino acids. V was clipped by 0 bases and J by 4 bases, with 4 bases between them. The CDR3 is CASSYSENQPQHF. The CDR3 nucleotides are TGTGCCAGCAGTTACTCGGAAAATCAGCCCCAGCATTTT.

The chain carries TRBV7-9 and TRBJ2-5; 10 bases are shared with TRBD2. The DNA end is a closer match to TRBJ2-7, so the J assignment may be wrong. Germline lookup yields CDR1 SEHNR and CDR2 FQNEAQ (reference sequence). This CDR3 spans 14 amino acids. CDR3 amino acids: CASSLLAGVYEQYF. Here the CDR3 DNA reads TGTGCCAGCAGCTTACTAGCGGGGGTATACGAGCAGTACTTC.

This sequence joins TRBV23-1 and TRBJ1-4; D ambiguous. TRBV23-1 is an ORF for which the function is uncertain. V was trimmed by 6 bases and J by 0 bases, leaving 14 bases between them. The CDR3 is 16 residues long. The CDR3: CASSHRGIATNEKLFF. The CDR3 nucleotides read TGCGCCAGCAGCCACCGAGGGATCGCAACTAATGAAAAACTGTTTTTT.

The rearrangement links TRBV29-1 to TRBJ2-3, with D perhaps TRBD1 (5 bases). The CDR3 sequence is 13 residues long. V was cut by 4 bases and J by 3 bases, with 11 bases left in between. Per the germline V gene, CDR1 is SQVTM and CDR2 is ANQGSEA. The CDR3 reads CSVGQGITDTQYF. DNA for the CDR3: TGCAGCGTTGGGCAGGGAATAACAGATACGCAGTATTTT.

In the case of this clone: Other DNA sequences within the sample encode an identical CDR3. The V call is TRBV6-1, the J call TRBJ2-3, with D unresolved. Germline V gene lookup returns CDR1 MNHNS and CDR2 SASEGT. CDR3 length: 14 amino acids. V was shortened by 0 bases and J by 3 bases, with 7 bases between the two germline ends. This chain's CDR3 is CASSEAGRTDTQYF. CDR3 in DNA: TGTGCCAGCAGTGAAGCCGGACGGACAGATACGCAGTATTTT.

This chain uses TRBV7-9 with TRBJ2-7; possibly TRBD2 for D (6 bases). The V gene lost 4 bases and the J gene lost 0 bases, with 16 bases spanning the gap. The length of the CDR3 is 16 residues. The germline V gene encodes CDR1 SEHNR and CDR2 FQNEAQ (reference sequence). CDR3 sequence reads: CASSSRDSTSSYEQYF. CDR3 DNA sequence: TGTGCCAGCAGCTCAAGGGACTCCACAAGCTCCTACGAGCAGTACTTC.

This chain connects TRBV14 to TRBJ2-2; D is perhaps TRBD2 (5 bases). Germline lookup yields CDR1 SGHDN and CDR2 FVKESK. The CDR3 is made up of 17 amino acids. The V and J ends lost 4 bases and 0 bases respectively, with 15 bases between them. DNA of the CDR3: TGTGCCAGCAGCCCCCGACCCTCGGGGTCGAACACCGGGGAGCTGTTTTTT. This encodes CASSPRPSGSNTGELFF.

The rearrangement joins TRBV5-1 to TRBJ2-7; 13 nucleotides line up with TRBD2. This CDR3 comprises 15 residues. Trimming cost V 7 bases and J 4 bases; bases outside gene matches: 8. CDR1 is SGHRS and CDR2 is YFSETQ in the germline V gene. For the CDR3, the DNA is TGCGCCAGCCATACCGGACTAGCGGGGGAATACGAGCAGTACTTC. Its protein product is CASHTGLAGEYEQYF.

The V gene is TRBV7-9, the J gene TRBJ1-3; a weak D match, TRBD1 (5 bases). Trimming cost V 1 base and J 2 bases, with 6 bases left between them. The CDR3 has 14 residues. CDR1 is SEHNR, CDR2 FQNEAQ, per germline (reference sequence). CDR3 loop: CASSLGTPGNTIYF. The CDR3 nucleotides read TGTGCCAGCAGCTTAGGGACACCTGGAAACACCATATATTTT. Complete variable domain (other parts from reference TRBV7-9 and TRBJ1-3): DTGVSQNPRHKITKRGQNVTFRCDPISEHNRLYWYRQTLGQGPEFLTYFQNEAQLEKSRLLSDRFSAERPKGSFSTLEIQRTEQGDSAMYLCASSLGTPGNTIYFGEGSWLTVV.

The chain combines TRBV6-1 with TRBJ2-7; 12 bases are a match to TRBD2. This CDR3 region has 14 residues. Unmatched junction bases numbered 3, after V lost 7 bases and J lost 2 bases. Germline V gene sequence: CDR1 MNHNS, CDR2 SASEGT. The CDR3 loop is CASKGLAGPYEQYF. The CDR3 bases are TGTGCCAGCAAAGGACTAGCGGGGCCCTACGAGCAGTACTTC.

Note on this clone: No DNA is shown, since the ends of the CDR3 on it are uncertain; the CDR3 is the one TCRdb lists. Distinct nucleotide sequences in the sample also encode this CDR3. The chain uses TRBV28 and TRBJ2-7; the D call TRBD2 from the table was never checked on the DNA. Ends included, the CDR3 has 14 residues. Per germline, CDR1 MDHEN and CDR2 SYDVKM. CDR3 residues: CASSLGTGTYEQYF.

The rearrangement joins TRBV2 to TRBJ2-1, with 13 bases aligning to TRBD2. The V gene's germline CDR1 is SNHLY and CDR2 FYNNEI. V lost 7 bases to trimming and J lost 15 bases; unmatched junction nucleotides: 9. CDR3 size: 13 residues. CDR3 sequence reads: CASTAGTSGTAFF. The CDR3 DNA is TGTGCCAGCACCGCCGGGACTAGCGGGACGGCGTTCTTC. Based on the CDR3 plus reference TRBV2 and TRBJ2-1, the full variable domain is EPEVTQTPSHQVTQMGQEVILRCVPISNHLYFYWYRQILGQKVEFLVSFYNNEISEKSEIFDDQFSVERPDGSNFTLKIRSTKLEDSAMYFCASTAGTSGTAFFGPGTRLTVL.